This T cell receptor (beta chain) was identified in a study of chemoradiotherapy in HPV16-positive cancers. In regard to this clone: Its antigen is undetermined.

The CDR3 contains 17 residues. In germline, CDR1 is SGHTA, CDR2 FQGTGA. Trimming took 4 bases from V and 0 from J; bases not matched to a gene: 8. Findings and caveats of the study: Candidate HPV-specific clones and E7-related TCR motifs grew in tumor during treatment.

The assay was immunoSEQ multiplex PCR, and TCRdb's table has in-frame clones only and misses some. The sample lists some 14,000 clones; around four fifths were seen once. This TCR derives from a human donor with HPV-associated anogenital cancer. The sample here was taken from a patient who underwent chemoradiotherapy. The genes are TRBV7-3 and TRBJ2-2; TRBD2 matches at 7 bases. CDR3 coding DNA: TGTGCCAGCAGCTCCCTCGGAGCGGGGCCGAACACCGGGGAGCTGTTTTTT. Amino acid sequence: CASSSLGAGPNTGELFF.